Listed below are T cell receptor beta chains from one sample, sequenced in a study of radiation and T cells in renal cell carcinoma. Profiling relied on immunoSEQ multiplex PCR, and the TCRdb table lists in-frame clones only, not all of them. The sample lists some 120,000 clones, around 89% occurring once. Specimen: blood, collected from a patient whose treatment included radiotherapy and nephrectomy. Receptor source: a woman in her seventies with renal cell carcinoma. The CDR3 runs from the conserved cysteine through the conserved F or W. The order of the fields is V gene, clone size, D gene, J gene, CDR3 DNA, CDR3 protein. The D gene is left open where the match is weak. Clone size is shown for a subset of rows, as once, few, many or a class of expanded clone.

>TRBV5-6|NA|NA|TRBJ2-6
TGTGCCAGCAGCTTGGCGAGGGGTAGTGGGGCCAACGTCCTGACTTTC
CASSLARGSGANVLTF
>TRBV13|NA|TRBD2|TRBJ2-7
TGTGCCAGCAGCTTAAGGGGTCTAGCGGGGACACACTCCTACGAGCAGTACTTC
CASSLRGLAGTHSYEQYF
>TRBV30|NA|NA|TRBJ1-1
TGTGCCTGGAGTGTAGACAGCATGAACACTGAAGCTTTCTTT
CAWSVDSMNTEAFF
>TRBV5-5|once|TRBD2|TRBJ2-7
TGTGCCAGCATCCCGACTAGCGAATCCCCCGGCGAGCAGTACTTC
CASIPTSESPGEQYF
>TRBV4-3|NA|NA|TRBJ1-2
TGCGCCAGCAGCCTTGGGACGGGACCCTATGGCTACACCTTC
CASSLGTGPYGYTF
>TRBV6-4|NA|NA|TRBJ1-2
TGTGCCAGCAGTGACTCGAACCCACCCTATGGCTACACCTTC
CASSDSNPPYGYTF
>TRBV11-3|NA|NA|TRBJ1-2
TGTGCCAGCAGCGGTAGCTGGGGAGCTTCCACAGTCCACACCTTC
CASSGSWGASTVHTF
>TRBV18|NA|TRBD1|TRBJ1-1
TGTGCCAGCTCACTAGGACAGGGGGCGAACACTGAAGCTTTCTTT
CASSLGQGANTEAFF
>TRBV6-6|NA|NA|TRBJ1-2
TGTGCCAGCAGTTACAACTTACAGGGTAACTATGGCTACACCTTC
CASSYNLQGNYGYTF
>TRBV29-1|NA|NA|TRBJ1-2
TGCAGCGTTGAAAGGTCGGCCGGGGACTATGGCTACACCTTC
CSVERSAGDYGYTF
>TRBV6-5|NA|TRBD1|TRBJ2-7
TGTGCCAGCAGGACGGTGACAGGGGCCTACGAGCAGTACTTC
CASRTVTGAYEQYF
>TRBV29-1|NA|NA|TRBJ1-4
TGCAGCGTTGAAAAGGAGACAGGTGAAAAACTGTTTTTT
CSVEKETGEKLFF
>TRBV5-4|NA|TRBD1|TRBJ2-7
TGTGCCAGCAGCGCCGGACAGGGCGTGGGGGAGCAGTACTTC
CASSAGQGVGEQYF
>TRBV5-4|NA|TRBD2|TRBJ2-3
TGTGCCAGCAGCGTCATAGCGGGGAGGGCCACAGATACGCAGTATTTT
CASSVIAGRATDTQYF
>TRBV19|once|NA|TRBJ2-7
TGTGCCAGTCGGGTGGACAGCCGTAGAGGGGAGCAGTACTTC
CASRVDSRRGEQYF
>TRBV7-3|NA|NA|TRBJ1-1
TGTGCCAGCAGCTTTACCATTGGGGGCAGGGCGAACACTGAAGCTTTCTTT
CASSFTIGGRANTEAFF
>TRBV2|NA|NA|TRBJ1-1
TGTGCCAGCAGCTTTGACAGAGCCTTTCGCCAAGCTTTCTTT
CASSFDRAFRQAFF
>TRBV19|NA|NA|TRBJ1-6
TGTGCCAGTAGTATCCCCGAGGGGCATAATTCACCCCTCCACTTT
CASSIPEGHNSPLHF
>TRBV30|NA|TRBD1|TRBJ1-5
TGTGCCTGGAGCCGAGAAGGGACAGGGTATGGTCAGCCCCAGCATTTT
CAWSREGTGYGQPQHF
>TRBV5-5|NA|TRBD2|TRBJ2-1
TGTGCCAGCAGCTCGGGACTAGTACGTGGTGAGCAGTTCTTC
CASSSGLVRGEQFF
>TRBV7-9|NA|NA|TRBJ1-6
TGTGCCAGCAGCTTAGGACCGAGCTTCTCCTCACCCCTCCACTTT
CASSLGPSFSSPLHF
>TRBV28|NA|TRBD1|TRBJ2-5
TGTGCCAGCAGTATGACAGGGGTAGGTCAAGAGACCCAGTACTTC
CASSMTGVGQETQYF
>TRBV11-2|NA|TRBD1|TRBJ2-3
TGTGCCAGCAGCACCCGGGACAGGGCTCGACATACGCAGTATTTT
CASSTRDRARHTQYF
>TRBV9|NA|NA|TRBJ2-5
TGTGCCAGCAGCGTAGCTGGGGAGACCCAGTACTTC
CASSVAGETQYF
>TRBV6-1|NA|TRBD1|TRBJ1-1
TGTGCCAGCAGGGATTCAGGACAGGCCTTGCCTGAAGCTTTCTTT
CASRDSGQALPEAFF
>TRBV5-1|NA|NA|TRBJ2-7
TGCGCCAGCAGCCTGGACAGTACCTACGAGCAGTACTTC
CASSLDSTYEQYF
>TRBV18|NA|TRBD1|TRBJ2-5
TGTGCCAGCTCAACCACAGGGGAAGAGACCCAGTACTTC
CASSTTGEETQYF
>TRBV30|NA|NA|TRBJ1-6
TGTGCCTGGAGTGTCGCAGGGAGGCTTTCACCCCTCCACTTT
CAWSVAGRLSPLHF